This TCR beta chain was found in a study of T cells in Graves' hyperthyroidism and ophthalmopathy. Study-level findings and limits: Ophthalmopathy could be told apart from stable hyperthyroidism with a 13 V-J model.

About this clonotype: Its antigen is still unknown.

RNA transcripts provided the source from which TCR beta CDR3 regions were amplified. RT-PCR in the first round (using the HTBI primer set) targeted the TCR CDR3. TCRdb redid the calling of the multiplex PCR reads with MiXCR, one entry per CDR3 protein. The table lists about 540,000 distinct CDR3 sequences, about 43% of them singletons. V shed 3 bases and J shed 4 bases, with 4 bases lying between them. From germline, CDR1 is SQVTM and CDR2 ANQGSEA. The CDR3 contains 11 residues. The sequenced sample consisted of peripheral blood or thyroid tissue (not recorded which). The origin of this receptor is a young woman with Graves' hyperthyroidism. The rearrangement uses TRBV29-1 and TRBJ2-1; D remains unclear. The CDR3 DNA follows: TGCAGCGTTGACAGTTACAATGAGCAGTTCTTC. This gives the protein CSVDSYNEQFF.